A single sample gave rise to the 18 T cell receptor beta chains below, sequenced in a study of cytomegalovirus exposure and HLA in healthy donors. The primer mix had 60 Vbeta and 13 Jbeta primers. The assay was immunoSEQ multiplex PCR, and TCRdb's table has in-frame clones only and misses some. The table shows 35,000 to 45,000 clones, with more than 80% occurring only once. Sequencing was done on a sample of PBMCs. The receptors come from a middle-aged woman in good health and CMV-seronegative.

The chain has TRBV11-2 and TRBJ2-5; weak D call: TRBD2 (6 bases). This CDR3 has 15 amino acids. The V end lost 5 bases, the J end lost 1 base, and 14 bases lay between the germline ends. CDR1 SGHAT and CDR2 FQNNGV come from the germline V gene. The CDR3 sequence: CASSKAGGAQETQYF. CDR3 bases: TGTGCCAGCAGCAAGGCCGGAGGGGCCCAAGAGACCCAGTACTTC. Full variable domain (rest looked up from reference TRBV11-2 and TRBJ2-5): EAGVAQSPRYKIIEKRQSVAFWCNPISGHATLYWYQQILGQGPKLLIQFQNNGVVDDSQLPKDRFSAERLKGVDSTLKIQPAKLEDSAVYLCASSKAGGAQETQYFGPGTRLLVL.

The V call is TRBV6-1, the J call TRBJ1-5; D is unresolved. The CDR3 is 17 residues long. V was shortened by 1 base and J by 6 bases, with 19 bases between the two germline ends. The V gene's germline CDR1 is MNHNS and CDR2 SASEGT. CDR3 sequence reads: CASSEVYGGLKGQPQHF. In DNA form, the CDR3 reads TGTGCCAGCAGTGAAGTTTATGGAGGGTTGAAGGGTCAGCCCCAGCATTTT.

This chain uses TRBV7-2 with TRBJ2-5, with 9 nucleotides matching TRBD1. Germline V gives CDR1 SGHTA, CDR2 FQGNSA. The CDR3 loop spans 16 amino acids. J gave up 1 base and V 5 bases, and 8 bases lay outside the gene matches. This CDR3 reads CASSARTGVAQETQYF. The CDR3 bases are TGTGCCAGCAGCGCGCGGACAGGGGTGGCCCAAGAGACCCAGTACTTC. The full variable domain, in which reference TRBV7-2 and TRBJ2-5 provide the parts outside the CDR3, is GAGVSQSPSNKVTEKGKDVELRCDPISGHTALYWYRQSLGQGLEFLIYFQGNSAPDKSGLPSDRFSAERTGGSVSTLTIQRTQQEDSAVYLCASSARTGVAQETQYFGPGTRLLVL.

The V gene is TRBV29-1, the J gene TRBJ1-1; D not certain. The CDR3 is made up of 12 amino acids. The ends were cut back, 7 bases at V and 11 bases at J, with 20 bases in the middle. Germline CDR1 reads SQVTM; CDR2 reads ANQGSEA. The DNA of the CDR3 is TGCAGCGGTACGATGCGGCCCTATCCCGCTTTCTTT. It specifies CSGTMRPYPAFF.

This chain connects TRBV5-4 to TRBJ2-2; the D is unclear. Per the germline V gene, CDR1 is SGHNT and CDR2 is YYREEE (reference sequence). Trimming took off 4 bases at V and 7 bases at J, with 17 bases between the two ends. The CDR3 extends over 15 amino acids. In DNA form, the CDR3 reads TGTGCCAGCAGCCCTAGTCCGGTAGACGGCGGGGAGCTGTTTTTT. Translation gives CASSPSPVDGGELFF.

V usage is TRBV9 and J usage is TRBJ2-2; D possibly corresponds to TRBD2 (7 bases). This CDR3 region has 15 residues. Trimming left V 4 bases short and J 6 bases short, with 16 bases between. CDR1 and CDR2 from the germline V gene are SGDLS and YYNGEE. The CDR3 bases are TGTGCCAGCAGCCGCATGGGGGGGGCTGCCGGGGAGCTGTTTTTT. Encoded protein: CASSRMGGAAGELFF.

This sequence joins TRBV4-3 and TRBJ2-1; tentatively, D is TRBD2 (7 bases). CDR3 size: 14 residues. In germline, CDR1 is LGHNA, CDR2 YSLEER. Trimming stripped 1 base from V and 9 bases from J, with 13 bases between. The CDR3 coding sequence is TGCGCCAGCAGCCAAGCTGGCCGGGGGGCTGAGCAGTTCTTC. It is translated as CASSQAGRGAEQFF.

Turning to this clone: Other DNA sequences of this sample code for an identical CDR3. The chain carries TRBV2 and TRBJ2-7; TRBD1 matches at 10 bases. After removal of 6 bases from V and 9 bases from J, the junction contained 5 bases not matched to a gene. The CDR3 has 12 residues. CDR1 is SNHLY and CDR2 is FYNNEI in the germline V gene. CDR3 coding DNA: TGTGCCAGCAGCGGGGACAGGGGCTTGCAGTACTTC. Protein product: CASSGDRGLQYF.

The V gene is TRBV7-9, the J gene TRBJ1-1, with TRBD1 identical over 7 bases. This CDR3 is built from 17 residues. Germline V gene sequence: CDR1 SEHNR, CDR2 FQNEAQ (reference sequence). The ends lost 6 bases at V and 4 bases at J; junction bases unmatched: 17. This CDR3 is CASRSSPRFRGSTEAFF. The CDR3, as DNA: TGTGCCAGCAGGTCGTCCCCCCGTTTCAGGGGGAGCACTGAAGCTTTCTTT.

The J gene is TRBJ2-2, the V gene TRBV4-1; possibly TRBD1 for D (6 bases). Trimming removed 6 bases from V and 4 bases from J, with 15 bases in between. Germline V gene sequence: CDR1 MGHRA, CDR2 YSYEKL. The CDR3 totals 15 residues. CDR3 residues: CASSPGTKTTGELFF. DNA of the CDR3: TGCGCCAGCAGTCCCGGGACAAAGACCACCGGGGAGCTGTTTTTT.

J is TRBJ2-1 and V is TRBV9, with 7 positions matching TRBD1. Germline CDR1 SGDLS, CDR2 YYNGEE. The CDR3 has 14 amino acids. V lost 3 bases and J lost 5; bases outside the gene matches: 5. The CDR3 region is CASSGGQLNNEQFF. CDR3 coding DNA: TGTGCCAGCAGCGGGGGACAGCTCAACAATGAGCAGTTCTTC.

The J gene is TRBJ2-7, the V gene TRBV2; possibly TRBD1 for D (5 bases). The CDR3 sequence is 14 residues long. The germline V gene has CDR1 SNHLY and CDR2 FYNNEI. With 5 bases removed from V and 0 bases from J, the gap between germline ends came to 11 bases. The CDR3 coding sequence is TGTGCCAGCAGTTTTGGACAAATCTCCTACGAGCAGTACGTC. Translation gives CASSFGQISYEQYV.

The V gene is TRBV29-1, the J gene TRBJ1-1; D is possibly TRBD1 (6 bases). Deletions cut 2 bases from V and 4 bases from J, with 11 bases between. The CDR3 covers 13 residues. Germline V gene sequence: CDR1 SQVTM, CDR2 ANQGSEA. The DNA for the CDR3 is TGCAGCGTTGAAAACAGGGTGGGCACTGAAGCTTTCTTT. It encodes CSVENRVGTEAFF.

The rearrangement uses TRBV6-5 and TRBJ1-4; D is possibly TRBD1 (6 bases). The germline V and J ends were trimmed by 6 bases and 9 bases, with 20 bases remaining between them. This CDR3 region has 15 residues. CDR1 and CDR2 from the germline V gene are MNHEY and SVGAGI. The CDR3 sequence is CASRGLLRGSKKLFF. The CDR3 DNA reads TGTGCCAGCAGGGGGCTACTCAGGGGATCTAAAAAACTGTTTTTT.

This clone was seen a handful of times. The chain couples TRBV27 to TRBJ2-1; a weak D match, TRBD2 (5 bases). The length of the CDR3 is 15 residues. Looked up from germline, CDR1 is MNHEY and CDR2 is SMNVEV (reference sequence). Trimming stripped 3 bases from V and 0 bases from J, with 9 bases between. This CDR3 reads CASSFTGSSYNEQFF. DNA for the CDR3: TGTGCCAGCAGTTTTACGGGAAGCTCCTACAATGAGCAGTTCTTC.

This clone has only one observation. The chain employs TRBV29-1 and TRBJ2-1; D may be TRBD1 (6 bases). CDR3 length equals 14 residues. CDR1 is SQVTM, CDR2 ANQGSEA, per germline. Deletions cut 7 bases from V and 7 bases from J, with 20 bases between. The CDR3, as DNA: TGCAGCGGGCAGAGGGGGACCCAGGGGAATGAGCAGTTCTTC. Its protein product is CSGQRGTQGNEQFF.

In this sample, this clone turned up once. CDR3 amino acids: CASTLVGGNYGYTF. Here the CDR3 DNA reads TGTGCCAGCACCCTGGTGGGGGGGAACTATGGCTACACCTTC. The genes are TRBV2 and TRBJ1-2, with D possibly being TRBD1 (5 bases). This CDR3 has 14 residues. The germline CDR1 and CDR2 sequences are SNHLY and FYNNEI. Trimming removed 7 bases at V and 2 bases at J, with 14 bases between.

About this clone: One end of the junction varies from germline; a read error may be responsible. The chain recombines TRBV7-7 with TRBJ2-1; 11 positions match TRBD2. Germline-derived CDR1 and CDR2 are SSHAT and FNYEAQ (reference sequence). The CDR3 spans 15 residues. CDR3 in amino acids: CASSMGLAAYNEQFF. In DNA form, the CDR3 reads TGTGCTAGCAGCATGGGACTAGCGGCGTACAATGAGCAGTTCTTC.